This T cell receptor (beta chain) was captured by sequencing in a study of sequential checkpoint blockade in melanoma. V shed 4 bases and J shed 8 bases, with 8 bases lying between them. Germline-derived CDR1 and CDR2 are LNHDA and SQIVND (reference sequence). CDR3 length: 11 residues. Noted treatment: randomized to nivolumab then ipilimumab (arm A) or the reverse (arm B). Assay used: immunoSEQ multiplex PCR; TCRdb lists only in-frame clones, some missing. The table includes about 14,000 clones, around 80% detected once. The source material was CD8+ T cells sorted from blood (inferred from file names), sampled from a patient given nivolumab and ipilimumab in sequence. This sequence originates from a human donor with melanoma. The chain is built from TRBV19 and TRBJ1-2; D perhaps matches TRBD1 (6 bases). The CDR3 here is CASSSGGGYTF. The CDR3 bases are TGTGCCAGTAGTAGCGGGGGCGGCTACACCTTC.